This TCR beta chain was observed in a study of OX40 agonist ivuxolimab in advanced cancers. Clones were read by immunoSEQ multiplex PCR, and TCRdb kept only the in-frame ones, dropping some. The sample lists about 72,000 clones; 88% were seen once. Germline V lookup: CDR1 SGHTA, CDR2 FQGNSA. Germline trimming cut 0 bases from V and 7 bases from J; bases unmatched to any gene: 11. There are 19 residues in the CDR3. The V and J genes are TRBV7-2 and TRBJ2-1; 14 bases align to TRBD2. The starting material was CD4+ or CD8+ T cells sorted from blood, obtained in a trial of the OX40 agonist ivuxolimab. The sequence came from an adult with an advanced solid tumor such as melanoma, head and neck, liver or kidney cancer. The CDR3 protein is CASSLALGLAGVGGNEQFF. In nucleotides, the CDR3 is TGTGCCAGCAGCTTAGCCCTGGGACTAGCGGGGGTTGGGGGGAATGAGCAGTTCTTC.